This T cell receptor beta chain is drawn from a study of technical replicates of blood from four donors. CDR1 ENHRY and CDR2 SYGVKD come from the germline V gene. This CDR3 spans 18 amino acids. The V and J ends lost 0 bases and 1 base respectively, with 17 bases between them. Clones were read by immunoSEQ multiplex PCR, and TCRdb kept only the in-frame ones, dropping some. Of tens of thousands of clones listed, 94% are singletons. V and J are TRBV10-3 and TRBJ2-3; tentatively, D is TRBD1 (6 bases). The receptor's source is a human donor in good health. Sequenced sample: T cells isolated from PBMCs. CDR3 residues: CAISESNVGTFRTDTQYF. The CDR3 coding sequence is TGTGCCATCAGTGAGTCTAATGTTGGGACATTTCGCACAGATACGCAGTATTTT.